Sequencing of this TCR beta chain was carried out in a study of blood T cell repertoires in COVID-19. In the study overall: Acute and convalescent COVID-19 samples came from the United States, Italy and Spain. T cells, B-cell-depleted T cells, or PBMCs supplied cDNA or gDNA.

The CDR3 spans 15 residues. The ends lost 5 bases at V and 7 bases at J; junction bases unmatched: 8. The germline CDR1 and CDR2 sequences are SGHAT and FQNNGV. Profiled with immunoSEQ multiplex PCR; TCRdb holds only in-frame clones, not every one. The table includes nearly 300,000 clones, approximately 84% detected once. Seattle enrolled patients during active infection and tracked them longitudinally. Sequenced material: peripheral blood. This TCR was sampled from a human donor with COVID-19, enrolled during active disease. The donor label of this sample is uncertain. V gene TRBV11-2 combines with J gene TRBJ2-1; TRBD2 aligns across 10 bases. The CDR3 region is CASSQAGGPWNEQFF. The CDR3, as DNA: TGTGCCAGCAGCCAAGCGGGAGGGCCTTGGAATGAGCAGTTCTTC.